Sequencing of this T cell receptor (beta chain) was carried out in a study of shared clonotypes between healthy human individuals. Study-wide background: With ages of 18 to 49, the donors were a couple of women and three men. A donor's plate count was three for CD4 naive and three for CD4 memory; CD8 naive had two and CD8 memory one.

Overall study results and limits: Sequencing depth was expected to affect clonotype sharing among donors.

Regarding this clone: Its antigen is still unknown.

V dropped 5 bases and J dropped 11 bases, with 18 bases sitting between them. The CDR3 consists of 13 residues. Germline CDR1 reads SGHDN; CDR2 reads FVKESK. Sequencing used immunoSEQ multiplex PCR; TCRdb keeps in-frame clones, though not all of them. This sample yields 2 million to 2.5 million clones, of which around 93% are seen a single time; more than 0.35% belongs to the top ten. Subsets obtained from CD4+ cells comprised CD45RA+ naive and CD45RA-negative memory cells. This clonotype originated in a man aged 18 to 30 in good health. Some clones in this sample may be carry-over from other donors' samples. The sequencing input was naive CD4+ T cells from PBMCs. Subset reported: CD45RA+ positively selected. This chain connects TRBV14 to TRBJ1-1; D is unresolved. CDR3 nucleotides: TGTGCCAGCAGCTCCAACCTTCAGGCGGTGGCTTTCTTT. Residues: CASSSNLQAVAFF. Filled out from reference TRBV14 and TRBJ1-1, the complete variable domain reads EAGVTQFPSHSVIEKGQTVTLRCDPISGHDNLYWYRRVMGKEIKFLLHFVKESKQDESGMPNNRFLAERTGGTYSTLKVQPAELEDSGVYFCASSSNLQAVAFFGQGTRLTVV.